This TCR beta chain was recovered during a study of T cell repertoires in cytomegalovirus infection. Findings and caveats of the study: CMV carriers with the relevant HLA were identified by cumulative public TCR beta family frequency.

TCRdb passed the reads through MiXCR, listing each CDR3 protein once. This repertoire shows fewer than 550,000 distinct CDR3 sequences, about 11% found once; its top ten account for roughly 10%. Trimming removed 5 bases from V and 0 bases from J; junction bases left unmatched: 3. Germline assignment: CDR1 SGHTA and CDR2 FQGTGA. This CDR3 contains 15 residues. This clonotype was observed a few times. What it binds is not known. The chain couples TRBV7-3 to TRBJ1-1; 10 bases are shared with TRBD1. The clonotype was recovered from a human donor in good health (CMV status not recorded). Some clones in this sample may be carry-over from other donors' samples. The specimen sequenced was PBMCs. The CDR3 DNA follows: TGTGCCAGCAGCCGTGGGACAGGGGTGAACACTGAAGCTTTCTTT. Translation: CASSRGTGVNTEAFF. Full variable domain (missing parts from reference TRBV7-3 and TRBJ1-1): GAGVSQTPSNKVTEKGKYVELRCDPISGHTALYWYRQSLGQGPEFLIYFQGTGAADDSGLPNDRFFAVRPEGSVSTLKIQRTERGDSAVYLCASSRGTGVNTEAFFGQGTRLTVV.